The 24 T cell receptor beta chains below all came from one sample that was sequenced in a study of blood T cell repertoires in COVID-19. Some clones are missing from TCRdb's copy, which holds only in-frame ones; the method was immunoSEQ multiplex PCR. Here the sample spans 200,000 to 250,000 clones, approximately 85% being singletons. Sequencing was done on a sample of peripheral blood. Source of these receptors: a woman over 75 with COVID-19, enrolled during active disease.

V gene TRBV6-2 or TRBV6-3 combines with J gene TRBJ2-2, with 10 bases fitting TRBD1. After removal of 4 bases from V and 5 bases from J, the junction contained 4 bases not matched to a gene. From germline, CDR1 is MNHEY and CDR2 SVGEGT. The CDR3 is 15 amino acids. CDR3 DNA sequence: TGTGCCAGCAGTTTCAGACAGGGGGCGACCGGGGAGCTGTTTTTT. Its protein is CASSFRQGATGELFF.

The chain recombines TRBV3-1 (or the pseudogene TRBV3-2) with TRBJ1-6, with D possibly matching TRBD1 (6 bases). Germline V gene lookup returns CDR1 LGHDT and CDR2 YNNKEL (reference sequence). This CDR3 has 18 residues. The ends were cut back, 4 bases at V and 0 bases at J, with 16 bases in the middle. The CDR3 nucleotides read TGTGCCAGCAGCCGGGGGGGGACATTTAGCTCCTATAATTCACCCCTCCACTTT. Its protein product is CASSRGGTFSSYNSPLHF.

V and J are TRBV20-1 and TRBJ2-5, with TRBD1 as a possible D gene (6 bases). CDR3 length equals 13 residues. Trimming shortened V by 3 bases and J by 1 base, and 9 bases separated the two germline ends. Germline assignment: CDR1 DFQATT and CDR2 SNEGSKA (reference sequence). The CDR3 loop is CSASRGTQETQYF. CDR3 nucleotides: TGCAGTGCTAGTAGGGGGACCCAAGAGACCCAGTACTTC.

This clone has only a few counts. A read error may account for a junction end that differs from germline. V usage is TRBV5-6 and J usage is TRBJ1-2; D is perhaps TRBD1 (5 bases). The germline CDR1 and CDR2 sequences are SGHDT and YYEEEE. There are 12 residues in the CDR3. DNA for the CDR3: TGTGCCAGCAGCCGGGGGGACGGCGGAGGGATTTTC. As protein: CASSRGDGGGIF.

The chain is built from TRBV18 and TRBJ2-7, with 7 nucleotides matching TRBD1. The CDR3 runs to 16 residues. CDR1 KGHSH and CDR2 LQKENI come from the germline V gene. V lost 0 bases to trimming and J lost 7 bases; unmatched junction nucleotides: 12. CDR3 protein: CASSPPMGRGSGEQYF. In DNA, the CDR3 is TGTGCCAGCTCACCACCTATGGGCAGGGGGTCGGGGGAGCAGTACTTC.

V is TRBV12-3 or TRBV12-4 and J is TRBJ2-3; 9 nucleotides match TRBD1. CDR3 size: 13 residues. V lost 7 bases, J lost 8 bases, and 7 bases stayed unmatched. The CDR3 DNA reads as TGTGCCAGCAATTCCGGGACAGGGTTTACGCAGTATTTT. Protein product: CASNSGTGFTQYF.

This clone was observed a handful of times. This chain uses TRBV2 with TRBJ1-5, with 7 bases that match TRBD1. Germline V gives CDR1 SNHLY, CDR2 FYNNEI. With 10 bases clipped from V and 3 bases from J, the junction kept 12 bases outside the gene matches. This CDR3 region has 15 residues. The CDR3 here is CATTSEGQTNQPQHF. The CDR3 region has the DNA TGTGCCACCACCTCGGAGGGACAGACCAATCAGCCCCAGCATTTT.

The rearrangement joins TRBV5-1 to TRBJ1-5, with D possibly being TRBD1 (5 bases). Germline loops: CDR1 SGHRS, CDR2 YFSETQ. The CDR3 length is 16 residues. V shed 0 bases and J shed 6 bases, with 16 bases lying between them. CDR3: CASSLESRAEGQPQHF. CDR3 in DNA: TGCGCCAGCAGCTTGGAGAGCAGGGCGGAAGGTCAGCCCCAGCATTTT.

This clone was seen only a few times. J is TRBJ1-3 and V is TRBV3-1 (or the pseudogene TRBV3-2), with D hard to call. CDR1 LGHDT and CDR2 YNNKEL come from the germline V gene (reference sequence). V lost 6 bases, J lost 1 base, and 13 bases lay in between. The CDR3 is 15 residues long. In DNA, the CDR3 is TGTGCCAGCAGTGTCCGGTTAGCTTCTGGAAACACCATATATTTT. Amino acid sequence: CASSVRLASGNTIYF.

The chain links TRBV7-6 to TRBJ2-2; D may be TRBD1 (6 bases). CDR1 and CDR2 (germline): SGHVS, FNYEAQ. The CDR3 has 15 amino acids. V shed 4 bases and J shed 0 bases, with 9 bases lying between them. The CDR3 spells CASSSWTANTGELFF. The CDR3, as DNA: TGTGCCAGCAGCTCCTGGACAGCGAACACCGGGGAGCTGTTTTTT.

This clone has more than one count but fewer than ten. The V and J genes are TRBV18 and TRBJ1-2; D uncertain. The V gene lost 6 bases and the J gene lost 0 bases, with 14 bases spanning the gap. This CDR3 has 15 residues. Germline loops: CDR1 KGHSH, CDR2 LQKENI. This CDR3 reads CASSPTDLPNYGYTF. CDR3 bases: TGTGCCAGCTCCCCCACAGATTTACCTAACTATGGCTACACCTTC.

This clone was recorded once. The V gene is TRBV28, the J gene TRBJ1-2; weak D call: TRBD1 (6 bases). This CDR3 has 13 amino acids. Trimming took 5 bases from V and 8 from J, leaving 15 bases between them. Germline CDR1 reads MDHEN; CDR2 reads SYDVKM. CDR3 bases: TGTGCCAGCAGTAGGGGGACGGGGGGCGGCTACACCTTC. This translates into CASSRGTGGGYTF.

V and J are TRBV30 and TRBJ2-7; the D is unclear. The CDR3 consists of 14 residues. Trimming cost V 7 bases and J 0 bases, with 16 bases left between them. CDR1 is GTSNPN, CDR2 SVGIG, per germline (reference sequence). The CDR3 reads CASNLLTSSYEQYF. The CDR3 DNA follows: TGTGCCTCAAACTTGCTCACGAGCTCCTACGAGCAGTACTTC.

The chain uses TRBV5-1 and TRBJ1-1; unclear D gene. With 4 bases removed from V and 0 bases from J, the gap between germline ends came to 13 bases. This CDR3 has 15 amino acids. CDR1 SGHRS and CDR2 YFSETQ come from the germline V gene. The CDR3 nucleotides read TGCGCCAGCAGCCGAGGACTGGAAATGAACACTGAAGCTTTCTTT. Encoded protein: CASSRGLEMNTEAFF.

This rearrangement joins TRBV7-2 to TRBJ2-7; D is undetermined. CDR3 size: 12 residues. Trimming shortened V by 6 bases and J by 1 base, and 7 bases separated the two germline ends. Looked up from germline, CDR1 is SGHTA and CDR2 is FQGNSA. The CDR3 sequence: CASSRWSYEQYF. In DNA, the CDR3 is TGTGCCAGCAGTCGGTGGTCCTACGAGCAGTACTTC.

The genes are TRBV21-1 and TRBJ2-7; TRBD2, as called in the table, went unchecked against the DNA. TRBV21-1 is designated a pseudogene. This CDR3 spans 17 amino acids. The DNA of the CDR3 is TGTGCCAGCAGCAAAGGGAGTTCTGGCGGGAGGGGGTACGAGCAGTACTTC. The encoded protein is CASSKGSSGGRGYEQYF.

The chain couples TRBV9 to TRBJ1-5, with 7 bases lining up with TRBD1. CDR3 length: 14 amino acids. Germline loops: CDR1 SGDLS, CDR2 YYNGEE. V lost 3 bases to trimming and J lost 2 bases; unmatched junction nucleotides: 2. The DNA for the CDR3 is TGTGCCAGCAGCGCCCAGGGGGGCAATCAGCCCCAGCATTTT. Translation gives CASSAQGGNQPQHF.

Only one count was recorded for this clone. V gene TRBV28 combines with J gene TRBJ1-5; tentative D call: TRBD1 (6 bases). V dropped 6 bases and J dropped 3 bases, with 18 bases sitting between them. This CDR3 has 16 amino acids. Germline assignment: CDR1 MDHEN and CDR2 SYDVKM. The CDR3 DNA is TGTGCCAGCAGCCCGGCCACACAGGGCGCCAATCAGCCCCAGCATTTT. Its translation is CASSPATQGANQPQHF.

The gene calls are TRBV11-2 and TRBJ2-2; the D gene is possibly TRBD1 (6 bases). V was trimmed by 5 bases and J by 4 bases, leaving 11 bases between them. This CDR3 region has 14 residues. CDR1 is SGHAT, CDR2 FQNNGV, per germline. The CDR3 DNA reads TGTGCCAGCAGCCGAAACAGGGCCACCGGGGAGCTGTTTTTT. It specifies CASSRNRATGELFF. Full variable domain (outside the CDR3, taken from reference TRBV11-2 and TRBJ2-2): EAGVAQSPRYKIIEKRQSVAFWCNPISGHATLYWYQQILGQGPKLLIQFQNNGVVDDSQLPKDRFSAERLKGVDSTLKIQPAKLEDSAVYLCASSRNRATGELFFGEGSRLTVL.

The gene calls are TRBV19 and TRBJ2-1, with 10 bases fitting TRBD2. Losses at the gene ends were 5 bases for V and 2 bases for J; bases not matched to a gene: 6. The CDR3 spans 16 residues. Germline V gene sequence: CDR1 LNHDA, CDR2 SQIVND (reference sequence). The CDR3 loop reads CASSLSLAGPYNEQFF. In DNA form, the CDR3 reads TGTGCCAGTAGTCTCTCACTAGCGGGACCCTACAATGAGCAGTTCTTC.

The chain couples TRBV7-3 to TRBJ2-2; weak D call: TRBD1 (6 bases). V lost 5 bases to trimming and J lost 6 bases, with 10 bases between them. CDR3 length: 13 amino acids. Germline V gene sequence: CDR1 SGHTA, CDR2 FQGTGA. CDR3 region: CASSAGVAGELFF. For the CDR3, the DNA is TGTGCCAGCAGCGCAGGGGTGGCCGGGGAGCTGTTTTTT.

The CDR3 DNA is TGTGCCAGCAGCCAGGAAGGGGCCTCTGGAAACACCATATATTTT. This translates into CASSQEGASGNTIYF. The rearrangement links TRBV3-1 (or the pseudogene TRBV3-2) to TRBJ1-3, with D perhaps matching TRBD1 (5 bases). Germline V gene lookup returns CDR1 LGHDT and CDR2 YNNKEL (reference sequence). The CDR3 contains 15 residues. Trimming removed 3 bases from V and 0 bases from J, with 9 bases in between.

This clone was seen a handful of times. The chain carries TRBV4-1 and TRBJ1-5; tentative D call: TRBD1 (5 bases). The CDR3 contains 18 residues. V was pared by 6 bases and J by 4 bases, with 25 bases between. Germline V gene sequence: CDR1 MGHRA, CDR2 YSYEKL. CDR3 nucleotides: TGCGCCAGCAGTGACGTCCGGGGGGGGAGAGGATGGAATCAGCCCCAGCATTTT. Its translation: CASSDVRGGRGWNQPQHF.

The rearrangement links TRBV18 to TRBJ2-1; D gene unclear. V lost 5 bases and J 8 bases, leaving 7 bases between the germline ends. CDR3 length equals 11 residues. The germline V gene encodes CDR1 KGHSH and CDR2 LQKENI. CDR3 region: CASSGQDEQFF. The CDR3, as DNA: TGTGCCAGCTCAGGCCAGGATGAGCAGTTCTTC. Complete variable domain (other parts from reference TRBV18 and TRBJ2-1): NAGVMQNPRHLVRRRGQEARLRCSPMKGHSHVYWYRQLPEEGLKFMVYLQKENIIDESGMPKERFSAEFPKEGPSILRIQQVVRGDSAAYFCASSGQDEQFFGPGTRLTVL.